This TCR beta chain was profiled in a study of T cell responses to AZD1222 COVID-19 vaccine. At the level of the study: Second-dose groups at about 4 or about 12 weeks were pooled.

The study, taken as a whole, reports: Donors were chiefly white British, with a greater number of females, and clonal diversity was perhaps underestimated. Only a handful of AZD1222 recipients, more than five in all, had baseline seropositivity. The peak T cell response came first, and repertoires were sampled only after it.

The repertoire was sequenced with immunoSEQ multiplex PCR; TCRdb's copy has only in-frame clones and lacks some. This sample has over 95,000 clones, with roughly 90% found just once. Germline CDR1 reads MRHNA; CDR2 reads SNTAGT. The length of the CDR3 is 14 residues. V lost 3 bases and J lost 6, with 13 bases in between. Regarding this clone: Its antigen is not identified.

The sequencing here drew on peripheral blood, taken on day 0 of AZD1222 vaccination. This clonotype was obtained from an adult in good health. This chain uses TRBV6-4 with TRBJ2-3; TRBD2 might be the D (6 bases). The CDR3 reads CASSEGEEGDTQYF. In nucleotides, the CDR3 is TGTGCCAGCAGTGAGGGGGAGGAGGGGGATACGCAGTATTTT.